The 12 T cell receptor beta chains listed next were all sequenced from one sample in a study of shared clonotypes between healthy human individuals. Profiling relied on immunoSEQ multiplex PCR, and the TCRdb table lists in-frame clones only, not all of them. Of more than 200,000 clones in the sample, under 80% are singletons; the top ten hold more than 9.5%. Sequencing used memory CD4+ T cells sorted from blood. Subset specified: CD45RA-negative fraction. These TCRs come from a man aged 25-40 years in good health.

DNA for the CDR3: TGTGCCATCAGGGCCGGGACTAGCCACCCCCAAGAGACCCAGTACTTC. Translated: CAIRAGTSHPQETQYF. V usage is TRBV10-3 and J usage is TRBJ2-5; 9 positions match TRBD2. The CDR3 is 16 residues long. Trimming took 6 bases from V and 1 from J; bases not matched to a gene: 9. The germline CDR1 and CDR2 sequences are ENHRY and SYGVKD.

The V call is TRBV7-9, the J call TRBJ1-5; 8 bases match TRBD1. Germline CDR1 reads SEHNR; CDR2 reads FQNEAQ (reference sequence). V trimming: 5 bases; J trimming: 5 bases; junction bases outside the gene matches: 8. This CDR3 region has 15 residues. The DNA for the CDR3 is TGTGCCAGCAGCCCGGGACAGGTGTATGATCAGCCCCAGCATTTT. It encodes CASSPGQVYDQPQHF.

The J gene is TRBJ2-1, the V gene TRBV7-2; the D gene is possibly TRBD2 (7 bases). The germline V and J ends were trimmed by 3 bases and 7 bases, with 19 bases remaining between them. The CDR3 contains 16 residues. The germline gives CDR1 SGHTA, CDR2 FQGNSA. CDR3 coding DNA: TGTGCCAGCAGCTTCCTAGGGGGAGGGTTATCAAATGAGCAGTTCTTC. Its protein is CASSFLGGGLSNEQFF.

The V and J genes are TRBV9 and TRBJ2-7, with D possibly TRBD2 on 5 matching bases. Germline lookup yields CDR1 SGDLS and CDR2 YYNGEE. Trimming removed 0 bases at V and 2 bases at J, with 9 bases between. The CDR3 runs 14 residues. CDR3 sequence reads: CASSVGPAAYEQYF. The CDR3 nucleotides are TGTGCCAGCAGCGTAGGACCAGCGGCCTACGAGCAGTACTTC. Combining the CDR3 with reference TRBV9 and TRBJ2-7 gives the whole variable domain DSGVTQTPKHLITATGQRVTLRCSPRSGDLSVYWYQQSLDQGLQFLIQYYNGEERAKGNILERFSAQQFPDLHSELNLSSLELGDSALYFCASSVGPAAYEQYFGPGTRLTVT.

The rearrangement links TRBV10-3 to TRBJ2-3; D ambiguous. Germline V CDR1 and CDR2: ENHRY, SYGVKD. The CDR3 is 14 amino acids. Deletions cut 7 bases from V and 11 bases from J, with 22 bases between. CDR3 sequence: CAIKDDGLRIGQYF. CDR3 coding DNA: TGTGCCATCAAGGACGATGGTTTGAGAATCGGGCAGTATTTT.

The CDR3 protein is CASKGYRESNQPQHF. CDR3 nucleotide sequence: TGTGCCAGTAAGGGTTACAGGGAGTCGAATCAGCCCCAGCATTTT. The genes are TRBV19 and TRBJ1-5, with a possible D match to TRBD1 (6 bases). The V gene lost 7 bases and the J gene lost 4 bases, with 17 bases spanning the gap. The CDR3 is 15 amino acids. Germline V gene data show CDR1 as LNHDA and CDR2 as SQIVND (reference sequence).

The CDR3 loop reads CSALGQYEQYF. In DNA, the CDR3 is TGCAGTGCTCTGGGACAGTACGAGCAGTACTTC. V gene TRBV20-1 combines with J gene TRBJ2-7, with TRBD1 matching over 7 bases. V was pared by 5 bases and J by 4 bases, with 2 bases of the junction left unmatched. Germline values: CDR1 DFQATT, CDR2 SNEGSKA (reference sequence). The CDR3 covers 11 residues.

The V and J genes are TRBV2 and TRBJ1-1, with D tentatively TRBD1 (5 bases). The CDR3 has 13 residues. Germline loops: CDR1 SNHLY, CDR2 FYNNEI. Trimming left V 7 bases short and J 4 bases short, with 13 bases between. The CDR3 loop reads CASTLGAGTEAFF. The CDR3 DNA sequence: TGTGCCAGCACCTTAGGGGCGGGCACTGAAGCTTTCTTT.

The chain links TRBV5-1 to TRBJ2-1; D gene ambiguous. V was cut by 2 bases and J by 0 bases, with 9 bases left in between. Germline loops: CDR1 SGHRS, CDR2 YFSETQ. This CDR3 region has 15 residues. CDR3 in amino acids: CASSFPGASYNEQFF. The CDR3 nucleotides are TGCGCCAGCAGCTTCCCAGGAGCCTCCTACAATGAGCAGTTCTTC. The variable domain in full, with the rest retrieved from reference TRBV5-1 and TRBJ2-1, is KAGVTQTPRYLIKTRGQQVTLSCSPISGHRSVSWYQQTPGQGLQFLFEYFSETQRNKGNFPGRFSGRQFSNSRSEMNVSTLELGDSALYLCASSFPGASYNEQFFGPGTRLTVL.

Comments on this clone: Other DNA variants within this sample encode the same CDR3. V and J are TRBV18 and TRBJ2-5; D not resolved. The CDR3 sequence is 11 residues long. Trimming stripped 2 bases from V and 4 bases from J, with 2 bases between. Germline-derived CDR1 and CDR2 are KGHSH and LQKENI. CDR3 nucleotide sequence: TGTGCCAGCTCACCAAGAGAGACCCAGTACTTC. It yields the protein CASSPRETQYF.

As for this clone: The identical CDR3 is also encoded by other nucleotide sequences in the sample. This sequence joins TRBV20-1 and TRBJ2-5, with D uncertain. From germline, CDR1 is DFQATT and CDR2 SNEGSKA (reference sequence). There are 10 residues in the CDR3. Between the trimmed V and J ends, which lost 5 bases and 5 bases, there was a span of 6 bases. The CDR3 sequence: CSAGVETQYF. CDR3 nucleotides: TGCAGTGCTGGGGTGGAGACCCAGTACTTC.

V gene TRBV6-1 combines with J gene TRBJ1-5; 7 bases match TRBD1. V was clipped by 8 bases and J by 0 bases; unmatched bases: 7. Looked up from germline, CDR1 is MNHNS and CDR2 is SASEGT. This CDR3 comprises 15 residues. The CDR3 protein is CASFLGQYSNQPQHF. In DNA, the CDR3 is TGTGCCAGCTTCCTGGGACAGTATAGCAATCAGCCCCAGCATTTT.